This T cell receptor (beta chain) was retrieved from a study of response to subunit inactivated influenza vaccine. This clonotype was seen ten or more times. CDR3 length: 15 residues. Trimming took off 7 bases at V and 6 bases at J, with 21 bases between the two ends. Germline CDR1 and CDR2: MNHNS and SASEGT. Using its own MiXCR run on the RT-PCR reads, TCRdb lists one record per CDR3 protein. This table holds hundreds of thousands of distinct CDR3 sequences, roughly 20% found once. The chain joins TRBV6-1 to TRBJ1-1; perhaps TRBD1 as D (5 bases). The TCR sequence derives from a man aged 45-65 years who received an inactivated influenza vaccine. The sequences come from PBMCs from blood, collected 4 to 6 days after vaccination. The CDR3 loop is CASIRVNTVFPEAFF. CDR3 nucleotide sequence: TGTGCCAGCATCAGGGTAAACACCGTCTTTCCTGAAGCTTTCTTT.